One sample yielded the 2 T cell receptor beta chains listed below, sequenced in a study of T cell responses to AZD1222 COVID-19 vaccine. Some clones are missing from TCRdb's copy, which holds only in-frame ones; the method was immunoSEQ multiplex PCR. The table includes more than 150,000 clones, 88% detected once. The specimen comprised peripheral blood, sampled on day 0 of AZD1222 vaccination. All receptors come from an adult in good health.

V and J are TRBV6-1 and TRBJ1-1; D is possibly TRBD1 (6 bases). CDR1 MNHNS and CDR2 SASEGT come from the germline V gene. V lost 2 bases to trimming and J lost 8 bases, with 6 bases between them. This CDR3 has 11 amino acids. The CDR3 DNA is TGTGCCAGCAGTGAAAGGGGGGAAGCTTTCTTT. Translated: CASSERGEAFF.

As DNA, the CDR3 is TGTGCCAGCAGCTCGGGCCTTCCCCCGTACGAGCAGTACTTC. Amino acids: CASSSGLPPYEQYF. The V gene is TRBV11-3, the J gene TRBJ2-7, with D unclear. The CDR3 length is 14 residues. V gave up 4 bases and J gave up 4 bases, with 14 bases separating them. CDR1 and CDR2 (germline): SGHNT, YENEEA.